These 2 T cell receptor beta chains came from one sample sequenced in a study of cytomegalovirus exposure and HLA in healthy donors. Primers included in the PCR were 60 Vbeta and 13 Jbeta primers. The assay was immunoSEQ multiplex PCR, and TCRdb's table has in-frame clones only and misses some. The sample has some 70,000 clones. Sequencing was carried out using PBMCs. These receptors all stem from a boy under 18 in good health and CMV-seronegative.

The genes are TRBV5-1 and TRBJ2-2; D may be TRBD2 (5 bases). Germline CDR1 reads SGHRS; CDR2 reads YFSETQ. There are 15 residues in the CDR3. V dropped 7 bases and J dropped 4 bases, with 17 bases sitting between them. In nucleotides, the CDR3 is TGCGCCAGCGGGAGTGAGACGGTGGGCACCGGGGAGCTGTTTTTT. Protein product: CASGSETVGTGELFF.

The rearrangement links TRBV2 to TRBJ1-3; TRBD1 matches at 7 bases. Looked up from germline, CDR1 is SNHLY and CDR2 is FYNNEI. The CDR3 sequence is 15 residues long. V gave up 5 bases and J gave up 4 bases; unmatched junction bases: 8. The DNA of the CDR3 is TGTGCCAGCAGTCGACAGGGAAGTACCGGAAACACCATATATTTT. It codes for CASSRQGSTGNTIYF.